This T cell receptor (beta chain) is drawn from a study of OX40 agonist ivuxolimab in advanced cancers. With regard to the full study: Ivuxolimab was a fully human IgG2 agonistic monoclonal antibody targeting the costimulatory receptor OX40 (CD134). Intravenous ivuxolimab was administered to patients every 2 weeks at six dose levels: 0.01, 0.1, 0.3, 1.5, 3 and 10 mg/kg. Of the approximately 50 dose-escalation patients, hepatocellular carcinoma was present in around 19, melanoma in approximately 15, renal cell carcinoma in 9 and head and neck cancer in 9. In the dose-escalation cohort, around four fifths of patients were male, and the mean age was approximately 55 years, with a range of 23 to 79. Prior anti-PD-1, anti-PD-L1 or anti-CTLA-4 therapy was permitted, and checkpoint inhibitors had been received by approximately 39% of dose-escalation patients. Three dose-escalation patients achieved partial responses, one with hepatocellular carcinoma and two with cutaneous melanoma. Peripheral TCRbeta sequencing aimed to test whether ivuxolimab altered TCR sequence diversity and caused clonal T-cell expansion. The paper covers the monotherapy dose-escalation part of the phase I ivuxolimab trial, which included N of about 50 patients.

Overall study results and their limits: After ivuxolimab, CD8+ T cells had more expanded clones than CD4+ T cells on average. Low levels of normalized T-cell clonal expansion were also seen in some patients who did not respond. At doses from 0.1 to 3.0 mg/kg, clonal expansion was seen in both CD4+ and CD8+ blood T cells between baseline and week 6. Which antigens the clonally expanded peripheral T cells were specific for was not determined. In the 0.1-3.0 mg/kg groups, partial responders had among the lowest normalized peripheral clonal expansion, particularly in CD8+ T cells.

The trial excluded patients who had a history of autoimmune disease or who were on systemic immunosuppression. Peripheral blood for TCR sequencing was drawn from every dose cohort at baseline, at cycle 4 day 1 and at cycle 7 day 1. The samples were drawn from a first-in-human, open-label, multicenter phase I dose-escalation trial of ivuxolimab. Adults with locally advanced or metastatic head and neck squamous cell, hepatocellular, melanoma or renal cell carcinoma were enrolled in the trial. Before TCR sequencing, CD4+ T cells and CD8+ T cells were sorted from peripheral blood as separate populations. Its CDR3 holds 12 amino acids, cysteine through phenylalanine. The entry retains the CDR3 DNA only, 36 bases that are in frame from base 1. Via the germline V gene (reference sequence), CDR1 is GTSNPN and CDR2 SVGIG. Germline trimming amounts to 5 bases on V and 5 bases on J, with 3 as the count of junction bases outside the gene matches.

To note about this clone: Its cognate antigen has yet to be identified. Nothing much larger sits one base from this clone, and base qualities are not available.

Genomic DNA was extracted from sorted cells for sequencing of the TCRbeta CDR3 region. The immunoSEQ Assay was used for sequencing of TCRbeta CDR3 regions. TCRdb limited this immuneACCESS table to in-frame rearrangements with V and J called. A share of clones is missing; checked studies link under half to unresolved V genes, and the rest is unexplained. This sample is represented by about 42,000 clones; over 75% of them were singletons. Clones ranked in the top ten supply 4.7% of the sample. Sample: CD4+ or CD8+ T cells sorted from blood, taken in a trial of the OX40 agonist ivuxolimab. The chain was built from TRBV30 and TRBJ1-1, and 9 junctional nucleotides match TRBD1. This receptor was taken from an adult with an advanced solid tumor such as melanoma, head and neck, liver or kidney cancer. The CDR3 region: CAWGTGRTEAFF. The DNA reads TGTGCCTGGGGGACAGGGCGGACTGAAGCTTTCTTT.